This T cell receptor beta chain stems from a study of blood T cell repertoires in COVID-19. Across the study: Whether acute or convalescent, the COVID-19 samples came from the United States, Italy and Spain. PBMCs, B-cell-depleted T cells, or T cells were the source of the cDNA or gDNA that made up the material.

The sample holds a few counts of this clone. Authors' processing steps: Quantification of nucleated cells was approximated via reference gene primer amplification. Sequencing was performed with immunoSEQ multiplex PCR; in TCRdb, only in-frame clones are kept and a portion is missing. That table supplies the V and J calls and clone size; D and trimming were determined from the DNA. In the table there are approximately 250,000 clones, 88% of which are singletons. Each participant's cohort was designated according to participant-reported clinical history. Trimming cost V 4 bases and J 0 bases, with 18 bases left between them. This CDR3 has 17 residues. Germline V gives CDR1 SGHTA, CDR2 FQGNSA.

Sample: PBMCs or T cells enriched from blood (not recorded which). The chain recombines TRBV7-2 with TRBJ1-1; a weak D match, TRBD1 (6 bases). This clonotype was obtained from a woman aged 25 to 39 who had recovered from COVID-19. As DNA, the CDR3 is TGTGCCAGCAGCTCTGCTGGTAGGGACATTGTGAACACTGAAGCTTTCTTT. It yields the protein CASSSAGRDIVNTEAFF.